The source of this TCR beta chain is a study of shared clonotypes between healthy human individuals. Worth noting for this clone: The antigen is not known. This sample includes further DNA sequences coding for the same CDR3.

In the authors' workflow: Sequence data from immunoSEQ were junction-only and lacked quality scores; consequently, filtering differed. Clones were read by immunoSEQ multiplex PCR, and TCRdb kept only the in-frame ones, dropping some. That table gives V, J and clone size, and the DNA gave D and trimming. Altogether over 2 million clones are present, about 95% being singletons, with the ten largest covering 0.9% to 1.4%. CD45RO negativity and positive selection for CCR7 defined naive CD8 cells, a population that excluded terminally differentiated effector memory CD45RA+ cells. Study-wide points: Clonotypes shared by all four sorted-subset donors had higher generation probabilities than non-shared clonotypes. Larger estimated richness was generally recorded for naive subsets relative to memory subsets.

The germline CDR1 and CDR2 sequences are SGHAT and FQNNGV. V was cut by 1 base and J by 5 bases, with 8 bases left in between. The CDR3 extends over 13 amino acids. The clonotype was recovered from a man younger than 35 in good health. The chain carries TRBV11-2 and TRBJ2-5; D unclear. What was sequenced was naive CD8+ T cells sorted from blood. CDR3 amino acids: CASSLASGETQYF. DNA of the CDR3: TGTGCCAGCAGCTTAGCCAGTGGGGAGACCCAGTACTTC.